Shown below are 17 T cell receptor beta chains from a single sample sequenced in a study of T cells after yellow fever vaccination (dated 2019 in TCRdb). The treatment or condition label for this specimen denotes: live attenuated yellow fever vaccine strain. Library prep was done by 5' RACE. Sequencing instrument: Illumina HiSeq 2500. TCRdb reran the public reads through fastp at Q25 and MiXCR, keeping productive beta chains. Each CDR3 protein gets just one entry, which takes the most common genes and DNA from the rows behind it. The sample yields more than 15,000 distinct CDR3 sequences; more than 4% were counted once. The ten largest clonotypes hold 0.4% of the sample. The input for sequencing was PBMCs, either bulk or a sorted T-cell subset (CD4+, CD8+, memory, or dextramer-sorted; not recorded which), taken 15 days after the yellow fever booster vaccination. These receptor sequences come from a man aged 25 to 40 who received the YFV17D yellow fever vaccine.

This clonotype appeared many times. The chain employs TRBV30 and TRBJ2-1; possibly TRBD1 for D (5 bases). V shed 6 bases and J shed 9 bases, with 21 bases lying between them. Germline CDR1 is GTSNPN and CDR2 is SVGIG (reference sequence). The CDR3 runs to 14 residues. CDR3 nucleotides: TGTGCCTGCGTGGCAGGGTTAGGCGGCCCTGAGCAGTTCTTC. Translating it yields CACVAGLGGPEQFF. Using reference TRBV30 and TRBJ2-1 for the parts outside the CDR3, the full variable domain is SQTIHQWPATLVQPVGSPLSLECTVEGTSNPNLYWYRQAAGRGLQLLFYSVGIGQISSEVPQNLSASRPQDRQFILSSKKLLLSDSGFYLCACVAGLGGPEQFFGPGTRLTVL.

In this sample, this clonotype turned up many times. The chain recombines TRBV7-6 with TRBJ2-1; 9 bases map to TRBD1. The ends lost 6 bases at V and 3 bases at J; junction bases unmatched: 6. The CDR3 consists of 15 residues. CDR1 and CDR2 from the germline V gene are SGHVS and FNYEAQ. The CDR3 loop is CASRPLGQGYNEQFF. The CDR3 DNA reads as TGTGCCAGCAGACCACTGGGACAGGGCTACAATGAGCAGTTCTTC.

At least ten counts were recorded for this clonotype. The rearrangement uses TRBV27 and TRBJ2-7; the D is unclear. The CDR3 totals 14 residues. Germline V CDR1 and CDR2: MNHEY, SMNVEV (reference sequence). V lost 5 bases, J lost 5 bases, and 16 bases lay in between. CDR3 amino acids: CASSPLSASHEQYF. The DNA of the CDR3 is TGTGCCAGCAGTCCTCTCTCAGCGTCCCACGAGCAGTACTTC.

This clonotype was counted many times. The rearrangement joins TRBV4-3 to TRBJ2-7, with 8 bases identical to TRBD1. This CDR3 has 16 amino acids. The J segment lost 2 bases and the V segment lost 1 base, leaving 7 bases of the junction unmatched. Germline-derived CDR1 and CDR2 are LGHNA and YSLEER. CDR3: CASSQGLTGGTYEQYF. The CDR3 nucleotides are TGCGCCAGCAGCCAAGGTTTAACAGGGGGTACCTACGAGCAGTACTTC.

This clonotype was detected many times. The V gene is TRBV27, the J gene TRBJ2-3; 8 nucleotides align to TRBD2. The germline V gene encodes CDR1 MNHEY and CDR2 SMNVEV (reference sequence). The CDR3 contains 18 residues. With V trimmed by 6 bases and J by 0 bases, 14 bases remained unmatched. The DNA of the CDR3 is TGTGCCAGCAGCAACACCATCACACGGGAGGGTAGCACAGATACGCAGTATTTT. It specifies CASSNTITREGSTDTQYF.

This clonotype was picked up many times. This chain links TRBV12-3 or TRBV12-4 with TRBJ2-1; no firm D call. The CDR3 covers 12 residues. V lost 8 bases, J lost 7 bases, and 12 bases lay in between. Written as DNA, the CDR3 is TGTGCCAGCCTAGGGTATACAAATGAGCAGTTCTTC. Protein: CASLGYTNEQFF.

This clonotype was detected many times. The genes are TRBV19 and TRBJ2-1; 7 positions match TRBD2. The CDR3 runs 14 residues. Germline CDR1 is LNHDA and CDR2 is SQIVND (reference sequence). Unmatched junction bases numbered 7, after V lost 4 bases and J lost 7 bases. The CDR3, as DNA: TGTGCCAGTAGTAGAGGACTAGGTTTGAATGAGCAGTTCTTC. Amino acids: CASSRGLGLNEQFF.

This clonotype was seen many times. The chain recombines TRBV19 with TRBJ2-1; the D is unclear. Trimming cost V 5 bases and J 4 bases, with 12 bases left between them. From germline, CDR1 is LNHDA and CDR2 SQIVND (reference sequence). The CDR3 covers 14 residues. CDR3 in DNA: TGTGCCAGTAGTGCTGAGGACGAGTACAATGAGCAGTTCTTC. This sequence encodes CASSAEDEYNEQFF.

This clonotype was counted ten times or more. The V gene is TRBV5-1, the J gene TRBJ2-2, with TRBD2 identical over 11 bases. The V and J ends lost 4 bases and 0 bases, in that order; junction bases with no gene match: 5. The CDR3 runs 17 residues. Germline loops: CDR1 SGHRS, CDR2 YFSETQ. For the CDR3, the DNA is TGCGCCAGCAGCGCACTAGCGGGAGCCTCGAACACCGGGGAGCTGTTTTTT. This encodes CASSALAGASNTGELFF. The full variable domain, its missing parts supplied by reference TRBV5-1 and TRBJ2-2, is KAGVTQTPRYLIKTRGQQVTLSCSPISGHRSVSWYQQTPGQGLQFLFEYFSETQRNKGNFPGRFSGRQFSNSRSEMNVSTLELGDSALYLCASSALAGASNTGELFFGEGSRLTVL.

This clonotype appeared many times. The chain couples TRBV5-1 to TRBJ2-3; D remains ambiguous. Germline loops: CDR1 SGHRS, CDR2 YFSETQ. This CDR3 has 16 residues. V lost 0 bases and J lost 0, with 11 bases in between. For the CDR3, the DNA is TGCGCCAGCAGCTTGGAGGTGAGAAGAAGCACAGATACGCAGTATTTT. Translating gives CASSLEVRRSTDTQYF.

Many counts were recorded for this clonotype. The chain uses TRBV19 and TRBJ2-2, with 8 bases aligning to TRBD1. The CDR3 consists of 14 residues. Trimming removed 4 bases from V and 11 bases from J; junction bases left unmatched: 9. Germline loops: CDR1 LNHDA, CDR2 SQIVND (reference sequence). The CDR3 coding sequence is TGTGCCAGTAGTAATAGGACAGGGTATATAGAGCTGTTTTTT. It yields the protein CASSNRTGYIELFF.

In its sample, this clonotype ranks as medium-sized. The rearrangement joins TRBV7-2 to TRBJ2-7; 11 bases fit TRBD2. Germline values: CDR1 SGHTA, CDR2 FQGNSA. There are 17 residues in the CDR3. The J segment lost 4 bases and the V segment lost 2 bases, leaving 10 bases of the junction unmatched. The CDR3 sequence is CASSLTTSGDRSYEQYF. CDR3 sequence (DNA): TGTGCCAGCAGCTTAACGACTAGCGGGGACCGTAGTTACGAGCAGTACTTC. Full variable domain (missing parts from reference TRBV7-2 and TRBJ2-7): GAGVSQSPSNKVTEKGKDVELRCDPISGHTALYWYRQSLGQGLEFLIYFQGNSAPDKSGLPSDRFSAERTGGSVSTLTIQRTQQEDSAVYLCASSLTTSGDRSYEQYFGPGTRLTVT.

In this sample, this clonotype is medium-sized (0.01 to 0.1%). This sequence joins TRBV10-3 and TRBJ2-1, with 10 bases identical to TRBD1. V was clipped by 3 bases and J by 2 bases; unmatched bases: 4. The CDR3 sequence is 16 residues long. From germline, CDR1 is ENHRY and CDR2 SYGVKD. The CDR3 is CAISDSGTGAYNEQFF. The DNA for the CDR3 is TGTGCCATCAGTGATTCCGGGACAGGGGCCTACAATGAGCAGTTCTTC.

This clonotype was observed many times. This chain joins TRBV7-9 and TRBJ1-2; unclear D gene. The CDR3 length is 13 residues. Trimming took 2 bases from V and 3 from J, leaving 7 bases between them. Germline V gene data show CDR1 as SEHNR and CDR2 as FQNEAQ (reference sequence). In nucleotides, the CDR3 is TGTGCCAGCAGCTTATTGAGCTACTATGGCTACACCTTC. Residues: CASSLLSYYGYTF.

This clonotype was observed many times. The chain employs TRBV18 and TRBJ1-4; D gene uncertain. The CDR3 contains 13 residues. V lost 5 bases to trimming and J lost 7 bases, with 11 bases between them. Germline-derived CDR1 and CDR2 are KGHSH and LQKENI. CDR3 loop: CASSSNLGEKLFF. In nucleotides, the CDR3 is TGTGCCAGCTCATCCAACCTCGGTGAAAAACTGTTTTTT.

CDR3 region: CASSLPGREWNEQFF. CDR3 sequence (DNA): TGTGCCAGCAGCTTACCCGGGAGGGAGTGGAATGAGCAGTTCTTC. This chain links TRBV7-3 with TRBJ2-1; TRBD2 matches at 8 bases. CDR3 length equals 15 residues. Germline trimming cut 2 bases from V and 7 bases from J; bases unmatched to any gene: 7. The germline gives CDR1 SGHTA, CDR2 FQGTGA.

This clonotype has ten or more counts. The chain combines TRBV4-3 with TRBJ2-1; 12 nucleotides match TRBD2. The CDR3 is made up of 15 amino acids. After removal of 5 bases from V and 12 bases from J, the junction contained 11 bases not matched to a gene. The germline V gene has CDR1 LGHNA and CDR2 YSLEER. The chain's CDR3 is CASSASSGGGGWQFF. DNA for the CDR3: TGCGCCAGCAGCGCTTCTAGCGGGGGGGGGGGTTGGCAGTTCTTC.